This T cell receptor beta chain was recorded in a study of shared clonotypes between healthy human individuals. The table came from immunoSEQ multiplex PCR; TCRdb's copy has only in-frame clones and leaves some out. The table has 2.3 million or so clones, 90% to 95% seen once. The CDR3 runs to 15 residues. From germline, CDR1 is KGHSH and CDR2 LQKENI. V was pared by 0 bases and J by 5 bases, with 10 bases between. Sequencing input: naive CD4+ T cells from PBMCs. Subset specified: CD45RA+ positively selected. The rearrangement joins TRBV18 to TRBJ2-2; a weak D match, TRBD2 (5 bases). This receptor was identified in a man aged 18 to 29 in good health. Some clones in this sample may be carry-over from other donors' samples. In DNA form, the CDR3 reads TGTGCCAGCTCACCACCGGGGAGTGGGACCGGGGAGCTGTTTTTT. Translated: CASSPPGSGTGELFF. Full variable domain (remainder filled in from reference TRBV18 and TRBJ2-2): NAGVMQNPRHLVRRRGQEARLRCSPMKGHSHVYWYRQLPEEGLKFMVYLQKENIIDESGMPKERFSAEFPKEGPSILRIQQVVRGDSAAYFCASSPPGSGTGELFFGEGSRLTVL.